The source of this T cell receptor beta chain is a study of shared clonotypes between healthy human individuals. The length of the CDR3 is 16 residues. Germline V lookup: CDR1 SGHRS, CDR2 YFSETQ. Trimming removed 4 bases from V and 8 bases from J; junction bases left unmatched: 12. Roughly 210 ng DNA, approximately 30,000 T cell genomes, went into each sorted-subset replicate PCR. TCRdb's copy holds only in-frame clones and misses some; the assay was immunoSEQ multiplex PCR. The table records 2.5 million or so clones, 90% to 95% of them present only once. CD4+ cells yielded CD45RA+ naive and CD45RA-negative memory subsets. General observations from the study: Lower generation probabilities were found for non-shared clonotypes than for those shared by all four donors.

Of note for this clone: Its cognate antigen is unknown.

Sequenced input: naive CD4+ T cells sorted from blood. Specified subset: CD45RA+ positively selected. The source is a man between 18 and 35 years old in good health. V and J are TRBV5-1 and TRBJ1-2; 12 bases map to TRBD1. CDR3 in DNA: TGCGCCAGCAGCCCCCGGGACAGGGGGCCCACGGGGGGCTACACCTTC. This sequence encodes CASSPRDRGPTGGYTF.